The rows below give T cell receptor beta chains drawn from one sample of a study of blood T cell repertoires in COVID-19. Method: immunoSEQ multiplex PCR; TCRdb's copy keeps in-frame clones and lacks some. The data hold roughly 170,000 clones, with approximately 87% observed a single time. The sequenced material came from peripheral blood. These receptors were collected from an older man with active or convalescent COVID-19. CDR3s include the opening cysteine and the closing phenylalanine or tryptophan. D genes are given only for firm matches. Only some rows state a clone size, as once, few, many or a class for expanded clones.

clone size: .
D gene: TRBD1
V gene: TRBV28
J gene: TRBJ1-4
CDR3 DNA: TGTGCCAGCCGGACAGGGGGGAGGTGGGATGAAAAACTGTTTTTT
CDR3 protein: CASRTGGRWDEKLFF

clone size: few
D gene: .
V gene: TRBV7-2
J gene: TRBJ2-1
CDR3 DNA: TGTGCCAGCAGCCCCGTTTGGTGGGGCAGCTCCTACAATGAGCAGTTCTTC
CDR3 protein: CASSPVWWGSSYNEQFF

clone size: .
D gene: TRBD1
V gene: TRBV28
J gene: TRBJ1-5
CDR3 DNA: TGTGCCAGCAGTTCCCCGACAGGGGGACAGCCCCAGCATTTT
CDR3 protein: CASSSPTGGQPQHF

clone size: .
D gene: TRBD1
V gene: TRBV7-2
J gene: TRBJ1-4
CDR3 DNA: TGTGCCAGCAGCTTAGGACAGGGGGGTGAAAAACTGTTTTTT
CDR3 protein: CASSLGQGGEKLFF

clone size: .
D gene: TRBD1
V gene: TRBV7-3
J gene: TRBJ1-2
CDR3 DNA: TGTGCCAGCAGCTTAAGAGGGACAGGGTCGGGCTATGGCTACACCTTC
CDR3 protein: CASSLRGTGSGYGYTF

clone size: .
D gene: .
V gene: TRBV9
J gene: TRBJ2-1
CDR3 DNA: TGTGCCAGCAGCGTAACCCCCTTTCGGTCAAATGAGCAGTTCTTC
CDR3 protein: CASSVTPFRSNEQFF

clone size: .
D gene: TRBD1
V gene: TRBV5-4
J gene: TRBJ2-3
CDR3 DNA: TGTGCCAGCAGCCAACGGGACAGGCCCACAGATACGCAGTATTTT
CDR3 protein: CASSQRDRPTDTQYF

clone size: .
D gene: TRBD1
V gene: TRBV5-1
J gene: TRBJ1-1
CDR3 DNA: TGCGCCAGCAGCTTGGGATCGGGACAGGGCCGAGCTTTCTTT
CDR3 protein: CASSLGSGQGRAFF

clone size: .
D gene: TRBD1
V gene: TRBV7-6
J gene: TRBJ2-7
CDR3 DNA: TGTGCCAGCAGCTCCCCGGGACAGGGGATCTACGAGCAGTACTTC
CDR3 protein: CASSSPGQGIYEQYF

clone size: .
D gene: .
V gene: TRBV6-5
J gene: TRBJ1-5
CDR3 DNA: TGTGCCAGCAGGCGTCAAGAGGGTAGCAATCAGCCCCAGCATTTT
CDR3 protein: CASRRQEGSNQPQHF

clone size: .
D gene: .
V gene: TRBV12-3/TRBV12-4
J gene: TRBJ1-3
CDR3 DNA: TGTGCCAGCAGGACCAACAGTAGGAACACCATATATTTT
CDR3 protein: CASRTNSRNTIYF

clone size: .
D gene: TRBD1
V gene: TRBV6-2/TRBV6-3
J gene: TRBJ1-1
CDR3 DNA: TGTGCCAGCAGTCAAGACAGGGGATGGGCTGAAGCTTTCTTT
CDR3 protein: CASSQDRGWAEAFF

clone size: .
D gene: TRBD1
V gene: TRBV19
J gene: TRBJ2-7
CDR3 DNA: TGTGCCAGTAGTATAAGACAGGGTACGGCCCCCTACGAGCAGTACTTC
CDR3 protein: CASSIRQGTAPYEQYF

clone size: .
D gene: TRBD1
V gene: TRBV30
J gene: TRBJ2-2
CDR3 DNA: TGTGCCTGGAGGCGAGGGACAGGGACCGGGGAGCTGTTTTTT
CDR3 protein: CAWRRGTGTGELFF

clone size: .
D gene: TRBD1
V gene: TRBV9
J gene: TRBJ1-1
CDR3 DNA: TGTGCCAGCAGCGTTTTTGATGCCTCCGGGACAGGGGCTAGTCGTGGCACTGAAGCTTTCTTT
CDR3 protein: CASSVFDASGTGASRGTEAFF

clone size: .
D gene: .
V gene: TRBV11-3
J gene: TRBJ2-7
CDR3 DNA: TGTGCCAGCAGCATCGGACCCGACAGCGAGCAGTACTTC
CDR3 protein: CASSIGPDSEQYF

clone size: .
D gene: .
V gene: TRBV30
J gene: TRBJ1-3
CDR3 DNA: TGTGCCTGGAGTGTCCTCCGCACCATATATTTT
CDR3 protein: CAWSVLRTIYF

clone size: .
D gene: .
V gene: TRBV7-8
J gene: TRBJ2-7
CDR3 DNA: TGTGCCAGCAGCTTAACTATAATGTACGAGCAGTACTTC
CDR3 protein: CASSLTIMYEQYF

clone size: .
D gene: .
V gene: TRBV4-3
J gene: TRBJ1-1
CDR3 DNA: TGCGCCAGCAGCCTTACCCAGGGGAACACTGAAGCTTTCTTT
CDR3 protein: CASSLTQGNTEAFF

clone size: .
D gene: .
V gene: TRBV2
J gene: TRBJ1-5
CDR3 DNA: TGTGCCAGCAGTCAACAGGTGGCGGATCAGCCCCAGCATTTT
CDR3 protein: CASSQQVADQPQHF

clone size: .
D gene: .
V gene: TRBV27
J gene: TRBJ1-5
CDR3 DNA: TGTGCCACCCAGGTGTCAGTGGATCAGCCCCAGCATTTT
CDR3 protein: CATQVSVDQPQHF

clone size: .
D gene: TRBD1
V gene: TRBV9
J gene: TRBJ1-6
CDR3 DNA: TGTGCCAGCAGCGCGGGCCGGGACAGTACATATAATTCACCCCTCCACTTT
CDR3 protein: CASSAGRDSTYNSPLHF

clone size: .
D gene: .
V gene: TRBV19
J gene: TRBJ1-2
CDR3 DNA: TGTGCCAGTAGTCAACGGAGCTATGGCTACACCTTC
CDR3 protein: CASSQRSYGYTF

clone size: .
D gene: .
V gene: TRBV9
J gene: TRBJ1-2
CDR3 DNA: TGTGCCAGCAGCGTAGGGCTGCTCTATGGCTACACCTTC
CDR3 protein: CASSVGLLYGYTF

clone size: .
D gene: .
V gene: TRBV6-1
J gene: TRBJ2-2
CDR3 DNA: TGTGCCAGCAGTGAAGGTTGGGGGAACAGGGTCGGGGAGCTGTTTTTT
CDR3 protein: CASSEGWGNRVGELFF

clone size: .
D gene: .
V gene: TRBV7-2
J gene: TRBJ2-3
CDR3 DNA: TGTGCCAGCAGCTTAGCGTCGGGTTACACAGATACGCAGTATTTT
CDR3 protein: CASSLASGYTDTQYF

clone size: .
D gene: .
V gene: TRBV18
J gene: TRBJ1-4
CDR3 DNA: TGTGCCAGCTCACCAGGAGGGGCCGCTGAAAAACTGTTTTTT
CDR3 protein: CASSPGGAAEKLFF

clone size: .
D gene: TRBD1
V gene: TRBV30
J gene: TRBJ1-5
CDR3 DNA: TGTGCCTGGAGTTTCTTTGGGACAGGGGGGAATCAGCCCCAGCATTTT
CDR3 protein: CAWSFFGTGGNQPQHF

clone size: .
D gene: .
V gene: TRBV5-1
J gene: TRBJ1-1
CDR3 DNA: TGCGCCAGCAGCTTCCAGGGCCGGAACACTGAAGCTTTCTTT
CDR3 protein: CASSFQGRNTEAFF

clone size: .
D gene: .
V gene: TRBV5-1
J gene: TRBJ1-5
CDR3 DNA: TGCGCCAGCAGCCCCGGAGGTCACAATCAGCCCCAGCATTTT
CDR3 protein: CASSPGGHNQPQHF

clone size: once
D gene: .
V gene: TRBV11-2
J gene: TRBJ1-5
CDR3 DNA: TGTGCCAGCAGCTTATGGGGGGGGGCAAATCAGCCCCAGCATTTT
CDR3 protein: CASSLWGGANQPQHF

clone size: once
D gene: .
V gene: TRBV4-3
J gene: TRBJ1-3
CDR3 DNA: TGCGCCAGCAGCCAAGATAGTCCAGGGCGACCTGGAAACACCATATATTTT
CDR3 protein: CASSQDSPGRPGNTIYF

clone size: .
D gene: .
V gene: TRBV6-2/TRBV6-3
J gene: TRBJ1-5
CDR3 DNA: TGTGCCAGCAGTGACCCAGGGTGGGGTCAGCCCCAGCATTTT
CDR3 protein: CASSDPGWGQPQHF

clone size: .
D gene: TRBD2
V gene: TRBV27
J gene: TRBJ2-1
CDR3 DNA: TGTGCCAGCAGTTTTAGACTAGCGGTCGACCTGGGGAGGGACAATGAGCAGTTCTTC
CDR3 protein: CASSFRLAVDLGRDNEQFF

clone size: .
D gene: .
V gene: TRBV11-2
J gene: TRBJ2-5
CDR3 DNA: TGTGCCAGCAGCTGGGAGTGGGTTGCAGAGACCCAGTACTTC
CDR3 protein: CASSWEWVAETQYF

clone size: .
D gene: .
V gene: TRBV4-3
J gene: TRBJ1-2
CDR3 DNA: TGCGCCAGCAGCCAGACAGTTAACTATGGCTACACCTTC
CDR3 protein: CASSQTVNYGYTF

clone size: .
D gene: .
V gene: TRBV21-1
J gene: TRBJ1-5
CDR3 DNA: TGTGCCAGCAGGGACATAAGAATGGCAAATAGCAATCAGCCCCAGCATTTT
CDR3 protein: CASRDIRMANSNQPQHF

clone size: .
D gene: TRBD2
V gene: TRBV4-3
J gene: TRBJ2-7
CDR3 DNA: TGCGCCAGCAGCCAAGAACTAGTCCTAGCGGGGGGGCCGTACGAGCAGTACTTC
CDR3 protein: CASSQELVLAGGPYEQYF

clone size: once
D gene: .
V gene: TRBV27
J gene: TRBJ2-3
CDR3 DNA: TGTGCCAGCAGTGCGCCCGGAGTGGCTCCAGATACGCAGTATTTT
CDR3 protein: CASSAPGVAPDTQYF

clone size: .
D gene: .
V gene: TRBV7-3
J gene: TRBJ2-7
CDR3 DNA: TGTGCCAGCAGCTTACAGTCAGGGTCCCACGAGCAGTACTTC
CDR3 protein: CASSLQSGSHEQYF

clone size: once
D gene: TRBD2
V gene: TRBV7-8
J gene: TRBJ2-2
CDR3 DNA: TGTGCCAGCAGCTTGTTAGCGGGGGTAAACACCGGGGAGCTGTTTTTT
CDR3 protein: CASSLLAGVNTGELFF